This passage covers 30 T cell receptor beta chains from one sample sequenced in a study of beta chain features in type 1 diabetes (dated by TCRdb to the late 2010s). Library creation used the immunoSEQ multiplex PCR assay. The entire isolated RNA was reverse transcribed using the High Capacity cDNA Reverse Transcription Kit, and thus expressed TCRB transcripts were sequenced. The table comes from immuneACCESS by way of TCRdb, which keeps in-frame sequences with V and J called. Part of the clones is missing from these tables; in studies checked, under half for an unresolved V gene and the rest for unknown reasons. The sample table records roughly 230,000 clones; 9% to 10% of these occur just once. Under 0.035% of the sample lies in the top ten. Sequenced material: naive CD4+ T cells from blood. The intended sense of this specimen's cell subset or site label: true naive CD4+ T cells. These receptors originate from a woman between 18 and 30 years old in good health.

This clone was detected only a few times. This chain joins TRBV5-6 and TRBJ1-1; maybe TRBD1 (6 bases). The germline V and J ends were trimmed by 0 bases and 5 bases, with 17 bases remaining between them. Per germline, CDR1 SGHDT and CDR2 YYEEEE. This CDR3 is 16 amino acids long. CDR3 sequence reads: CASSLVTGPAFTEAFF. The CDR3 DNA reads as TGTGCCAGCAGCTTGGTAACAGGGCCGGCTTTTACTGAAGCTTTCTTT.

There are a few counts of this clone. The V gene is TRBV4-1, the J gene TRBJ2-7; 7 nucleotides agree with TRBD2. The germline CDR1 and CDR2 sequences are MGHRA and YSYEKL. V was clipped by 4 bases and J by 2 bases; unmatched bases: 8. The CDR3 contains 15 residues. CDR3 bases: TGCGCCAGCAGCCCCCGGGGGGAACTACCCTACGAGCAGTACTTC. This sequence encodes CASSPRGELPYEQYF.

This rearrangement joins TRBV30 to TRBJ2-6, with D perhaps TRBD2 (5 bases). The ends were cut back, 0 bases at V and 0 bases at J, with 9 bases in the middle. The V gene's germline CDR1 is GTSNPN and CDR2 SVGIG (reference sequence). CDR3 length: 16 residues. CDR3 nucleotides: TGTGCCTGGAGTGTAGAGGGAAGCTCTGGGGCCAACGTCCTGACTTTC. Encoded protein: CAWSVEGSSGANVLTF.

This clone was counted between two and nine times. This chain uses TRBV27 with TRBJ2-7; 7 bases are a match to TRBD1. Germline CDR1 is MNHEY and CDR2 is SMNVEV (reference sequence). The CDR3 sequence is 15 residues long. J lost 4 bases, V lost 1 base, and 7 bases had no gene match. The CDR3 region is CASSLFPTGQYEQYF. The CDR3 DNA follows: TGTGCCAGCAGTTTATTTCCGACAGGGCAGTACGAGCAGTACTTC.

In this sample, this clone turned up a few times. This rearrangement joins TRBV6-5 to TRBJ1-5; TRBD1 is a possible D gene (5 bases). V lost 7 bases to trimming and J lost 3 bases, with 10 bases between them. CDR1 and CDR2 from the germline V gene are MNHEY and SVGAGI. The CDR3 has 13 residues. The CDR3 DNA reads TGTGCCAGCACAAGGGGCATCAATCAGCCCCAGCATTTT. This codes for CASTRGINQPQHF.

This clone was recorded a few times. V usage is TRBV16 and J usage is TRBJ1-1; 10 nucleotides agree with TRBD1. This CDR3 contains 16 residues. V shed 1 base, J shed 7 bases, and the junction held 9 bases outside the gene matches. Germline CDR1 is KGHSY and CDR2 is FQNENV. The CDR3 DNA sequence: TGTGCCAGCAGCCAATTCAACCCGGGACAGGGGTATGAAGCTTTCTTT. Translated, it gives CASSQFNPGQGYEAFF.

This clone was detected many times. The genes are TRBV7-9 and TRBJ1-5, with D uncertain. Germline V gene data show CDR1 as SEHNR and CDR2 as FQNEAQ (reference sequence). The V gene lost 3 bases and the J gene lost 7 bases, with 7 bases spanning the gap. CDR3 length: 12 amino acids. The CDR3 bases are TGTGCCAGCAGCTTCCAGGAACAGCCCCAGCATTTT. Its protein product is CASSFQEQPQHF.

The chain links TRBV10-2 to TRBJ1-5; perhaps TRBD1 as D (5 bases). The V end lost 6 bases, the J end lost 2 bases, and 17 bases lay between the germline ends. CDR3 length: 16 amino acids. The germline V gene encodes CDR1 WSHSY and CDR2 SAAADI. CDR3 sequence: CASRGEGRPGNQPQHF. The CDR3 coding sequence is TGCGCCAGCAGGGGGGAGGGGAGGCCGGGCAATCAGCCCCAGCATTTT.

The chain employs TRBV7-2 and TRBJ2-1, with TRBD2 matching 7 bases. Germline V gives CDR1 SGHTA, CDR2 FQGNSA. Trimming at V came to 4 bases and at J to 6 bases, leaving 3 bases not matched to a gene. The CDR3 runs 13 residues. The chain's CDR3 is CASSSLAVNEQFF. Written as DNA, the CDR3 is TGTGCCAGCAGCTCGCTAGCGGTCAATGAGCAGTTCTTC.

This clone was recorded a few times. The chain combines TRBV29-1 with TRBJ1-1; D unclear. The CDR3 is 13 residues long. The germline CDR1 and CDR2 sequences are SQVTM and ANQGSEA. V lost 3 bases, J lost 0 bases, and 8 bases lay in between. The CDR3 DNA follows: TGCAGCGTTGAGAGTGTCATGAACACTGAAGCTTTCTTT. Translated: CSVESVMNTEAFF.

This clone has more than one count but fewer than ten. J is TRBJ2-5 and V is TRBV9, with 15 bases matching TRBD2. Germline V lookup: CDR1 SGDLS, CDR2 YYNGEE. The CDR3 length is 17 residues. V lost 2 bases, J lost 0 bases, and 2 bases stayed unmatched. CDR3 sequence (DNA): TGTGCCAGCAGCGTCGGGACTAGCGGGGGGAACCAAGAGACCCAGTACTTC. It is translated as CASSVGTSGGNQETQYF.

The sample holds a few counts of this clone. The chain is built from TRBV6-1 and TRBJ1-1; 9 nucleotides match TRBD1. V shed 5 bases and J 4 bases; nucleotides not matched to a gene: 5. CDR1 is MNHNS, CDR2 SASEGT, per germline. This CDR3 has 14 residues. CDR3: CASSRQGDGTEAFF. CDR3 nucleotide sequence: TGTGCCAGCAGTCGACAGGGGGATGGCACTGAAGCTTTCTTT.

This clone showed up just a few times. This rearrangement joins TRBV6-1 to TRBJ2-3; 7 bases agree with TRBD2. Germline loops: CDR1 MNHNS, CDR2 SASEGT. This CDR3 spans 16 amino acids. The J segment lost 1 base and the V segment lost 0 bases, leaving 4 bases of the junction unmatched. This CDR3 reads CASSEALTSGTDTQYF. The CDR3 coding sequence is TGTGCCAGCAGTGAAGCCCTAACTAGCGGCACAGATACGCAGTATTTT.

This clone appeared a few times. The chain is built from TRBV14 and TRBJ2-1; 12 nucleotides match TRBD2. The CDR3 is 18 amino acids. J was trimmed by 8 bases and V by 2 bases; bases with no gene match: 13. The V gene's germline CDR1 is SGHDN and CDR2 FVKESK. This CDR3 is CASSQRFGLAGIEYEQFF. As DNA, the CDR3 is TGTGCCAGCAGCCAACGGTTTGGACTAGCGGGAATCGAGTATGAGCAGTTCTTC.

A few counts support this clone. The chain recombines TRBV28 with TRBJ2-1; 9 bases map to TRBD2. The CDR3 contains 14 residues. The V segment lost 9 bases and the J segment 0 bases; nucleotides outside the gene matches: 3. CDR1 and CDR2 from the germline V gene are MDHEN and SYDVKM. CDR3: CASLSGSSYNEQFF. The CDR3 DNA sequence: TGTGCCAGTCTTAGCGGGAGCTCCTACAATGAGCAGTTCTTC. Full variable domain (rest looked up from reference TRBV28 and TRBJ2-1): DVKVTQSSRYLVKRTGEKVFLECVQDMDHENMFWYRQDPGLGLRLIYFSYDVKMKEKGDIPEGYSVSREKKERFSLILESASTNQTSMYLCASLSGSSYNEQFFGPGTRLTVL.

J is TRBJ2-1 and V is TRBV5-1, with 10 bases that match TRBD2. CDR3 length equals 15 residues. Germline values: CDR1 SGHRS, CDR2 YFSETQ. The junction had 11 bases not matched to a gene; V was cut back by 6 bases and J by 8 bases. CDR3 bases: TGCGCCAGCAAAGCGGGAGGGCGGTCCCCCGATGAGCAGTTCTTC. Protein: CASKAGGRSPDEQFF.

This clone has just a few counts. DNA of the CDR3: TGCGCCAGCAGCTTGGGAGCGACGGCAAACTACGAGCAGTACTTC. Translated, it gives CASSLGATANYEQYF. V and J are TRBV5-1 and TRBJ2-7; D is unresolved. This CDR3 region has 15 residues. Trimming shortened V by 0 bases and J by 3 bases, and 13 bases separated the two germline ends. Germline V gene lookup returns CDR1 SGHRS and CDR2 YFSETQ. Variable domain in full (rest from reference TRBV5-1 and TRBJ2-7): KAGVTQTPRYLIKTRGQQVTLSCSPISGHRSVSWYQQTPGQGLQFLFEYFSETQRNKGNFPGRFSGRQFSNSRSEMNVSTLELGDSALYLCASSLGATANYEQYFGPGTRLTVT.

This clone was seen a few times. This sequence joins TRBV29-1 and TRBJ2-7, with 9 bases lining up with TRBD2. V was pared by 4 bases and J by 4 bases, with 5 bases of the junction left unmatched. Germline V gene lookup returns CDR1 SQVTM and CDR2 ANQGSEA. The CDR3 is 13 amino acids. The CDR3 nucleotides read TGCAGCGTTGCCGCTAGCGGGACTTACGAGCAGTACTTC. It is translated as CSVAASGTYEQYF.

J is TRBJ1-5 and V is TRBV1; the table's D call TRBD1 went unverified against the DNA. TRBV1 is reported as a pseudogene. CDR3 length: 19 amino acids. In nucleotides, the CDR3 is TGCACCAGCAGCCAAGACAAACAGGGGTTCCGATATAGCAATCAGCCCCAGCATTTT. It yields the protein CTSSQDKQGFRYSNQPQHF.

The table lists this clone with a few counts. The chain uses TRBV15 and TRBJ2-7; perhaps TRBD2 as D (6 bases). V was clipped by 1 base and J by 3 bases, with 10 bases between them. Germline V gives CDR1 LNHNV, CDR2 YYDKDF (reference sequence). The CDR3 runs to 14 residues. The CDR3 spells CATSRAGGNYEQYF. The CDR3 DNA reads TGTGCCACCAGCAGAGCAGGCGGGAACTACGAGCAGTACTTC.

The V gene is TRBV19, the J gene TRBJ2-2; 7 bases are shared with TRBD2. Unmatched junction bases numbered 3, after V lost 6 bases and J lost 5 bases. The germline CDR1 and CDR2 sequences are LNHDA and SQIVND (reference sequence). There are 13 residues in the CDR3. The CDR3 DNA reads TGTGCCAGTAGAGGGGAGGGAACCGGGGAGCTGTTTTTT. It translates to CASRGEGTGELFF.

This clone was seen more than once but under ten times. This chain connects TRBV30 to TRBJ2-7, with TRBD2 matching over 15 bases. Per germline, CDR1 GTSNPN and CDR2 SVGIG (reference sequence). V was pared by 3 bases and J by 4 bases, with 4 bases of the junction left unmatched. The CDR3 runs to 15 residues. The CDR3 nucleotides are TGTGCCTGGAGCCGGACTAGCGGGAGGGCTTACGAGCAGTACTTC. It encodes CAWSRTSGRAYEQYF.

The V gene is TRBV19, the J gene TRBJ1-5, with a possible D match to TRBD1 (5 bases). The length of the CDR3 is 18 residues. Germline CDR1 and CDR2: LNHDA and SQIVND (reference sequence). Deletions cut 7 bases from V and 6 bases from J, with 28 bases between. CDR3 protein: CASTPSEVSPGSGQPQHF. CDR3 nucleotides: TGTGCCAGTACCCCAAGCGAGGTTTCTCCAGGGTCGGGTCAGCCCCAGCATTTT.

This clone was observed a few times. The rearrangement links TRBV5-1 to TRBJ2-2; the match to TRBD1 covers 9 bases. CDR3 length: 15 residues. V lost 4 bases to trimming and J lost 5 bases; unmatched junction nucleotides: 6. The V gene's germline CDR1 is SGHRS and CDR2 YFSETQ. This chain's CDR3 is CASSPGTGHTGELFF. As DNA, the CDR3 is TGCGCCAGCAGCCCGGGGACAGGGCATACCGGGGAGCTGTTTTTT.

This chain connects TRBV4-2 to TRBJ2-1; TRBD2 agrees at 12 bases. V gave up 4 bases and J gave up 5 bases; unmatched junction bases: 6. This CDR3 spans 16 amino acids. The germline gives CDR1 LGHNA, CDR2 YNFKEQ. As DNA, the CDR3 is TGTGCCAGCAGCCCGCTAGCGGGAGGGAGGCACAATGAGCAGTTCTTC. Translated, it gives CASSPLAGGRHNEQFF.

About this clone: An end of the junction differs from the germline gene, which may be a read error. The chain links TRBV6-1 to TRBJ1-1, with D unresolved. The CDR3 runs 13 residues. CDR1 is MNHNS and CDR2 is SASEGT in the germline V gene. CDR3 sequence (DNA): TGTGCCAGCAGTGAATATACGGGAACCCATATTCGCTTT. Translating gives CASSEYTGTHIRF.

This clone was picked up a small number of times. The gene calls are TRBV6-1 and TRBJ2-1, with D unresolved. Trimming removed 4 bases from V and 5 bases from J, with 9 bases in between. Germline-derived CDR1 and CDR2 are MNHNS and SASEGT. The CDR3 is made up of 13 amino acids. The DNA of the CDR3 is TGTGCCAGCAGTGTTCGGAGAAACAATGAGCAGTTCTTC. This encodes CASSVRRNNEQFF.

V and J are TRBV30 and TRBJ1-4, with 9 bases fitting TRBD1. This CDR3 region has 15 residues. In germline, CDR1 is GTSNPN, CDR2 SVGIG (reference sequence). The J segment lost 2 bases and the V segment lost 0 bases, leaving 1 base of the junction unmatched. The CDR3 nucleotides are TGTGCCTGGAGTGTACAGGGGGCTACTAATGAAAAACTGTTTTTT. Amino acids: CAWSVQGATNEKLFF.

The V call is TRBV11-2, the J call TRBJ2-1; TRBD1 matches at 8 bases. Germline trimming cut 5 bases from V and 9 bases from J; bases unmatched to any gene: 21. Germline V gene sequence: CDR1 SGHAT, CDR2 FQNNGV. There are 18 residues in the CDR3. CDR3 sequence reads: CASSPFLDRGLLNPEQFF. The CDR3 region has the DNA TGTGCCAGCAGCCCCTTCCTTGACAGGGGTCTTCTTAATCCTGAGCAGTTCTTC.

This chain uses TRBV21-1 with TRBJ2-3; TRBD2, the table's D call, was not compared with the DNA. TRBV21-1 corresponds to a pseudogene. There are 17 residues in the CDR3. CDR3 in DNA: TGTGCCAGCAGCAAAGTTGCTAGCGGGAAGAGCACAGATACGCAGTATTTT. This codes for CASSKVASGKSTDTQYF.